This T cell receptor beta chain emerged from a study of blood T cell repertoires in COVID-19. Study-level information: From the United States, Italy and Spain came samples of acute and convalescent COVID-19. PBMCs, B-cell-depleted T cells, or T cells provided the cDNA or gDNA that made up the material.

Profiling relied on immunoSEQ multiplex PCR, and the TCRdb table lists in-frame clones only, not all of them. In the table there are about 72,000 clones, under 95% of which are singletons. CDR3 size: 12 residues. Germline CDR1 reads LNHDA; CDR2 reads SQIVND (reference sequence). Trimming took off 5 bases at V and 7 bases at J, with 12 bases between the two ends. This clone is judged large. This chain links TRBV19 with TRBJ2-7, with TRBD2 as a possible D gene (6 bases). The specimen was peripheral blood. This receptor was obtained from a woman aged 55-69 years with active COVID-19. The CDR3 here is CASSPRGLEQYF. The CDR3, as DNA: TGTGCCAGTAGTCCGCGGGGCCTGGAGCAGTACTTC.